The clone carrying this T cell receptor (beta chain) was observed a handful of times. What it recognizes is unknown. These data originate in a study of beta chain features in type 1 diabetes. Findings and caveats of the study: PCR, the amplification step, might favor shorter templates, equally in patients and controls. Researchers report that Type 1 diabetes patients had moderately but significantly shorter TCRB CDR3s across all four CD4+ subsets. Insertions at VDJ junctions were less frequent in type 1 diabetes patients. These patients also deleted more nucleotides at the same junctions.

The investigators reverse transcribed all of the isolated RNA, so they sequenced expressed TCRB transcripts. Produced via immunoSEQ multiplex PCR; TCRdb's table is partial and in-frame only. Here the sample spans 300,000 to 350,000 clones, around an eighth being singletons. CDR1 is LGHNA and CDR2 is YSLEER in the germline V gene. The V and J ends lost 5 bases and 5 bases, in that order; junction bases with no gene match: 13. CDR3 length equals 17 residues. Sequencing was carried out using naive CD4+ T cells from blood. The chain couples TRBV4-3 to TRBJ2-5; 11 nucleotides agree with TRBD2. The sequence derives from a woman under 30 with type 1 diabetes. The DNA of the CDR3 is TGCGCCAGCAGCTTAGTGTTACTAGCGGGAGAAGGCGAGACCCAGTACTTC. Its protein is CASSLVLLAGEGETQYF.